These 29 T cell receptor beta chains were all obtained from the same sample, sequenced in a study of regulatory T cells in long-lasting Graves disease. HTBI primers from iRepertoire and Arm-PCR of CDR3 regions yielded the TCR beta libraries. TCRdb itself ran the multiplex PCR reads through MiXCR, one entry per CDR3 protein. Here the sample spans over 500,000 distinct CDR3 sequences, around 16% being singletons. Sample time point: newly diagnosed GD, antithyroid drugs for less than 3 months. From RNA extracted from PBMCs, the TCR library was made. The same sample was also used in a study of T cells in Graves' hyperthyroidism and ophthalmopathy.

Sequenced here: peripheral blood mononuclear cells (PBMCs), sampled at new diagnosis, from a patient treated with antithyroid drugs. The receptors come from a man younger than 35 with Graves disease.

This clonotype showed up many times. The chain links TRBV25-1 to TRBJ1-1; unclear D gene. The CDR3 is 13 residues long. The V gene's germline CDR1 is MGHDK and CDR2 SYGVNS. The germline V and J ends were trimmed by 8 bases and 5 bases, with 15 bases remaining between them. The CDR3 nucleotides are TGTGCCAGCGAGACGCGGTGGGGTACTGAAGCTTTCTTT. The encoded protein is CASETRWGTEAFF. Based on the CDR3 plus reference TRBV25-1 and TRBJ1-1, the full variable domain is EADIYQTPRYLVIGTGKKITLECSQTMGHDKMYWYQQDPGMELHLIHYSYGVNSTEKGDLSSESTVSRIRTEHFPLTLESARPSHTSQYLCASETRWGTEAFFGQGTRLTVV.

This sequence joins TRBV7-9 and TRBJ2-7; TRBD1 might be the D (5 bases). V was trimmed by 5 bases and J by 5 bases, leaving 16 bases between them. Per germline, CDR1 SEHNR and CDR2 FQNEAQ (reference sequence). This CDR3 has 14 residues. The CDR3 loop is CASSASLGRDEQYF. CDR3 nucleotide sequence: TGTGCCAGCAGCGCCTCTCTGGGCAGGGACGAGCAGTACTTC. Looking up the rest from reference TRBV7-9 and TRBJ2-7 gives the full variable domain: DTGVSQNPRHKITKRGQNVTFRCDPISEHNRLYWYRQTLGQGPEFLTYFQNEAQLEKSRLLSDRFSAERPKGSFSTLEIQRTEQGDSAMYLCASSASLGRDEQYFGPGTRLTVT.

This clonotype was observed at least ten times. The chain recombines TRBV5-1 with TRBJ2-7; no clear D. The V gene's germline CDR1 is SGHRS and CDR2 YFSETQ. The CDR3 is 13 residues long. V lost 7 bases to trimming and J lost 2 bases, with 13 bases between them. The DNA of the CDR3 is TGCGCCAGCGGCTACGGAACAGCCTACGAGCAGTACTTC. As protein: CASGYGTAYEQYF. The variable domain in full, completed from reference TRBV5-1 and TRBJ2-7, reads KAGVTQTPRYLIKTRGQQVTLSCSPISGHRSVSWYQQTPGQGLQFLFEYFSETQRNKGNFPGRFSGRQFSNSRSEMNVSTLELGDSALYLCASGYGTAYEQYFGPGTRLTVT.

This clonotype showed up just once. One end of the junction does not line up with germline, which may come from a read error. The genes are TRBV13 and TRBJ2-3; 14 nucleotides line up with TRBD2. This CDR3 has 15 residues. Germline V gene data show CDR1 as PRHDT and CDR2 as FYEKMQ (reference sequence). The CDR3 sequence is CVSSTGLAGEYTQYF. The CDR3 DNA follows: TGTGTCAGCAGCACGGGACTAGCGGGAGAATATACGCAGTATTTT.

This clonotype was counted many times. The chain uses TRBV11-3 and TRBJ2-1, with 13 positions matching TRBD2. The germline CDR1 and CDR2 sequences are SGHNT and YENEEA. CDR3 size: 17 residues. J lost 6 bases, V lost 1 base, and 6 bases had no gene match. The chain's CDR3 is CASSLVLAGGRFNEQFF. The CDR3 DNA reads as TGTGCCAGCAGCTTAGTACTAGCGGGAGGGCGGTTCAATGAGCAGTTCTTC.

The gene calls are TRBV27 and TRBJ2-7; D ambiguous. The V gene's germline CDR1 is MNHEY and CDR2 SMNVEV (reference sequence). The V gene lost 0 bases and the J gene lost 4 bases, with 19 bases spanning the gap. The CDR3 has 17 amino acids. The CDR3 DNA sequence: TGTGCCAGCAGTTTATCCCTCTATCGCGGAGATACGTACGAGCAGTACTTC. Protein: CASSLSLYRGDTYEQYF.

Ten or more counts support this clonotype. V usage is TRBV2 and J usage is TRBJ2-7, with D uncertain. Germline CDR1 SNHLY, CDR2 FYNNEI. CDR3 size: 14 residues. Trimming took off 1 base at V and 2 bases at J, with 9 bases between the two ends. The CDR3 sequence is CASSEGNRPYEQYF. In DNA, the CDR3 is TGTGCCAGCAGTGAAGGCAACAGACCCTACGAGCAGTACTTC.

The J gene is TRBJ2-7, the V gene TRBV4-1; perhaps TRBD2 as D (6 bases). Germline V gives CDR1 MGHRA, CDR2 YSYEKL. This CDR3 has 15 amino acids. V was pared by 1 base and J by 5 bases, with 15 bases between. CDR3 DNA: TGCGCCAGCAGCCAAGTAGGACCGACGGGGGACGAGCAGTACTTC. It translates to CASSQVGPTGDEQYF.

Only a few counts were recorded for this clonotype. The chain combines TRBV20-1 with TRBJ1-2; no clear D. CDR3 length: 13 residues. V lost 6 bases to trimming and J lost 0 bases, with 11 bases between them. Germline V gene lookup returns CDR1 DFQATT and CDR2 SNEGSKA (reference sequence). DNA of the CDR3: TGCAGTGCGGAGGATTACGCTAACTATGGCTACACCTTC. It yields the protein CSAEDYANYGYTF.

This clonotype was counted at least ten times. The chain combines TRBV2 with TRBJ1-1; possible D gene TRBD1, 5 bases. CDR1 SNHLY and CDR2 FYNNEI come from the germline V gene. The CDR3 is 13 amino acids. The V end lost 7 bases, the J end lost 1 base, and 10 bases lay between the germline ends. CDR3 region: CASKRDRNTEAFF. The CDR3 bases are TGTGCCAGCAAAAGGGACCGGAACACTGAAGCTTTCTTT. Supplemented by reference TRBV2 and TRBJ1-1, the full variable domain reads EPEVTQTPSHQVTQMGQEVILRCVPISNHLYFYWYRQILGQKVEFLVSFYNNEISEKSEIFDDQFSVERPDGSNFTLKIRSTKLEDSAMYFCASKRDRNTEAFFGQGTRLTVV.

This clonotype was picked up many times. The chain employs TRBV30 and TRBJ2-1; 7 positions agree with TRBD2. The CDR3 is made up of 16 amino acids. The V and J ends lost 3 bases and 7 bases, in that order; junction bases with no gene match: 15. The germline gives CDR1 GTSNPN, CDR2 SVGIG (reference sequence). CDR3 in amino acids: CAWRRVGREKRNEQFF. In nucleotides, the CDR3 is TGTGCCTGGAGGAGGGTGGGGCGGGAGAAGAGAAATGAGCAGTTCTTC.

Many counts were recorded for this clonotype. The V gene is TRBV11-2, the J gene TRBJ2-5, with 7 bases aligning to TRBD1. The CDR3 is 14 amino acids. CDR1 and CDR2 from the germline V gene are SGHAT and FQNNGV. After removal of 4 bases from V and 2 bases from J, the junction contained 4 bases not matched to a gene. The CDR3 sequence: CASSSGTAQETQYF. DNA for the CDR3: TGTGCCAGCAGCTCGGGGACAGCTCAAGAGACCCAGTACTTC.

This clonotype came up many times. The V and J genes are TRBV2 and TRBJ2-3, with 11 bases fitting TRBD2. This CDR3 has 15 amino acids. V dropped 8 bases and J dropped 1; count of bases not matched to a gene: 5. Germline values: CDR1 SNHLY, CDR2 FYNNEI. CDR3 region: CASGLAGGGTDTQYF. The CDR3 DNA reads TGTGCCAGCGGTCTAGCGGGAGGCGGCACAGATACGCAGTATTTT.

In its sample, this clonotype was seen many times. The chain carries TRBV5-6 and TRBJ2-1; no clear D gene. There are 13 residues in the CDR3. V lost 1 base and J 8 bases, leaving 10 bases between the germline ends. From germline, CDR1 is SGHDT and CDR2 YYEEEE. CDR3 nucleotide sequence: TGTGCCAGCAGCTTGATCCTGTTGGATGAGCAGTTCTTC. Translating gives CASSLILLDEQFF.

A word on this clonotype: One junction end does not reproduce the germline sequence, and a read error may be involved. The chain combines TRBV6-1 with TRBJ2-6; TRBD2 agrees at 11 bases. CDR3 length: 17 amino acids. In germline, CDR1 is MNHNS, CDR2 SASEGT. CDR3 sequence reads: CASSRTSGLSGANALTF. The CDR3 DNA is TGTGCCAGCAGTCGGACTAGCGGGCTCTCTGGGGCCAACGCCCTGACTTTC.

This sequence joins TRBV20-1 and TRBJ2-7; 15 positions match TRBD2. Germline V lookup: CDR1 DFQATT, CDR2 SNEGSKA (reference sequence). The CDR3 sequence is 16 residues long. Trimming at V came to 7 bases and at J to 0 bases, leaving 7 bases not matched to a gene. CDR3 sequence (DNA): TGCAGTGTTCGGACTAGCGGGAGGGATAGCTCCTACGAGCAGTACTTC. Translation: CSVRTSGRDSSYEQYF.

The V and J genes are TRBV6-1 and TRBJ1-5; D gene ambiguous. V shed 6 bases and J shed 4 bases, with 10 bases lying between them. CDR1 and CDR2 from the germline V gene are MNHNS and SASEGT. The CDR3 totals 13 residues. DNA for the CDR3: TGTGCCAGCAGGGCCGATGGGAATCAGCCCCAGCATTTT. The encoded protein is CASRADGNQPQHF.

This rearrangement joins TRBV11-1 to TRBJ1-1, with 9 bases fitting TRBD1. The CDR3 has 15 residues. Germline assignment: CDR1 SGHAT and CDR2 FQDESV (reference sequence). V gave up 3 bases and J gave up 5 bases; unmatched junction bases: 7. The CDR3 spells CASSLVGDRATEAFF. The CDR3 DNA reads TGTGCCAGCAGCTTGGTGGGGGACAGGGCTACTGAAGCTTTCTTT. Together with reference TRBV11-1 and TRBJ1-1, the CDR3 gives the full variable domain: EAEVAQSPRYKITEKSQAVAFWCDPISGHATLYWYRQILGQGPELLVQFQDESVVDDSQLPKDRFSAERLKGVDSTLKIQPAELGDSAMYLCASSLVGDRATEAFFGQGTRLTVV.

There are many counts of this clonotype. The CDR3 DNA is TGCGCCAGCAGCCCCCTAGGACAGGGCTACGAGCAGTACTTC. This encodes CASSPLGQGYEQYF. This chain uses TRBV5-1 with TRBJ2-7; 8 bases line up with TRBD1. The CDR3 runs to 14 residues. The ends lost 4 bases at V and 3 bases at J; junction bases unmatched: 6. Germline V CDR1 and CDR2: SGHRS, YFSETQ. Complete variable domain (other parts from reference TRBV5-1 and TRBJ2-7): KAGVTQTPRYLIKTRGQQVTLSCSPISGHRSVSWYQQTPGQGLQFLFEYFSETQRNKGNFPGRFSGRQFSNSRSEMNVSTLELGDSALYLCASSPLGQGYEQYFGPGTRLTVT.

The CDR3 bases are TGTGCCAGTAGTATCGCGGAGAGGGATACGCAGTATTTT. Protein: CASSIAERDTQYF. The chain uses TRBV19 and TRBJ2-3; D unresolved. The CDR3 totals 13 residues. Trimming removed 3 bases from V and 6 bases from J, with 10 bases in between. Germline V gene sequence: CDR1 LNHDA, CDR2 SQIVND (reference sequence).

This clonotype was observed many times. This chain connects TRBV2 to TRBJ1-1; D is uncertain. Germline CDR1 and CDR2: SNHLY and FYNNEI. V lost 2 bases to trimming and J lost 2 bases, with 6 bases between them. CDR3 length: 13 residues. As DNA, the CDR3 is TGTGCCAGCAGTGAATTAGGTAACACTGAAGCTTTCTTT. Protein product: CASSELGNTEAFF.

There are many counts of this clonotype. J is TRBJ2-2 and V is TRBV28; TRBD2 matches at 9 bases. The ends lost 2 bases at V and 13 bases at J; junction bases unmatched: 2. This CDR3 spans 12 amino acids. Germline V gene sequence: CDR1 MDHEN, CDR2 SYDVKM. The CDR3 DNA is TGTGCCAGCAGTTTAGCGGGAGGGCGGCTGTTTTTT. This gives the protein CASSLAGGRLFF. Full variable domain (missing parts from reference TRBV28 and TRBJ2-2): DVKVTQSSRYLVKRTGEKVFLECVQDMDHENMFWYRQDPGLGLRLIYFSYDVKMKEKGDIPEGYSVSREKKERFSLILESASTNQTSMYLCASSLAGGRLFFGEGSRLTVL.

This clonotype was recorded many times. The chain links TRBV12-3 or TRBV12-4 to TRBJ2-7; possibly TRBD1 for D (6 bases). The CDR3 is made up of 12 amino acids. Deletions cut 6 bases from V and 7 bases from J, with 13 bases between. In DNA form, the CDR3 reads TGTGCCAGCAGCAGGGGCGCAGGGGAGCAGTACTTC. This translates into CASSRGAGEQYF.

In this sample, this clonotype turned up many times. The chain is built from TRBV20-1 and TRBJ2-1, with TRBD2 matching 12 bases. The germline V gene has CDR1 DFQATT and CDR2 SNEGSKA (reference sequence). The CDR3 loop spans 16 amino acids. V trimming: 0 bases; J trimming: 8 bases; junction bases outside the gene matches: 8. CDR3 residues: CSARDPTSGRPHEQFF. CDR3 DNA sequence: TGCAGTGCTAGAGACCCGACTAGCGGGAGACCCCATGAGCAGTTCTTC.

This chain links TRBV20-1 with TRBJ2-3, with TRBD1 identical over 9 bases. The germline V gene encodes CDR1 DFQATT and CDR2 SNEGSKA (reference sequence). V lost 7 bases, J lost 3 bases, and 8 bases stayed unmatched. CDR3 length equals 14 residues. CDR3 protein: CSGEPGQGTDTQYF. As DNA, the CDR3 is TGCAGTGGAGAACCGGGACAGGGAACAGATACGCAGTATTTT.

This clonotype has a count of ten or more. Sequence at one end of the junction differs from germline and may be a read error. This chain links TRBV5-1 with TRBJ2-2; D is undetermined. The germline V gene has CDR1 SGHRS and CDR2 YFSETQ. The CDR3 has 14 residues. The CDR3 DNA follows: TGTGCCAGCAGCTTAGACCCAAACACCGGGGAGCTGTTTTTT. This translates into CASSLDPNTGELFF.

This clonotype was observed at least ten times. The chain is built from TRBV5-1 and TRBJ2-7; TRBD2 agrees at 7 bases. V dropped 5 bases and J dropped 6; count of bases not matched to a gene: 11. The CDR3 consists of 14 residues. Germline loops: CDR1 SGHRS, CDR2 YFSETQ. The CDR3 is CASSYERDLPEQYF. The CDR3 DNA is TGCGCCAGCAGTTACGAGCGGGACCTCCCCGAGCAGTACTTC.

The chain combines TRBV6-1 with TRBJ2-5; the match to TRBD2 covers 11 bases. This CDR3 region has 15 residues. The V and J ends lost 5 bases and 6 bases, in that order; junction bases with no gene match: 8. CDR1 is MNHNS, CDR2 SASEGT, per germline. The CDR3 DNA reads TGTGCCAGCAGTAGTAGCGGGAGGGCCACAAAGACCCAGTACTTC. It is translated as CASSSSGRATKTQYF.

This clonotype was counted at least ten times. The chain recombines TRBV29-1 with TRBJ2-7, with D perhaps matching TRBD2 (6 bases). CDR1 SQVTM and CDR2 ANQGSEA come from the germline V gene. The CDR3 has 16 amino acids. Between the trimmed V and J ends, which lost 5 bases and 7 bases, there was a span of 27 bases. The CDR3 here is CSVRSPLGGRDGEQYF. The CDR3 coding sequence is TGCAGCGTTCGCTCCCCTCTCGGGGGACGGGATGGAGAGCAGTACTTC.